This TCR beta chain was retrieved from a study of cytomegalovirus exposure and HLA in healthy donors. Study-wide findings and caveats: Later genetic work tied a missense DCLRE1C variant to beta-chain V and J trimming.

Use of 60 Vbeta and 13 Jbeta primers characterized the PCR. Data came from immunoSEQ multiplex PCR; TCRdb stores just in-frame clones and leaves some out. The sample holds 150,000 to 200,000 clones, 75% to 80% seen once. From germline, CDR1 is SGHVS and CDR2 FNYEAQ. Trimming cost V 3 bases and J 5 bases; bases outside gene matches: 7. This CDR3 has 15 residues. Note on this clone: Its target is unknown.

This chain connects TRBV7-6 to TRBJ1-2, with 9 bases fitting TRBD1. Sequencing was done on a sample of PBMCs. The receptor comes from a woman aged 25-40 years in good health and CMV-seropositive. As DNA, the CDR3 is TGTGCCAGCAGCTTTCAAACCGGGACAGGGTATGGCTACACCTTC. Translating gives CASSFQTGTGYGYTF.